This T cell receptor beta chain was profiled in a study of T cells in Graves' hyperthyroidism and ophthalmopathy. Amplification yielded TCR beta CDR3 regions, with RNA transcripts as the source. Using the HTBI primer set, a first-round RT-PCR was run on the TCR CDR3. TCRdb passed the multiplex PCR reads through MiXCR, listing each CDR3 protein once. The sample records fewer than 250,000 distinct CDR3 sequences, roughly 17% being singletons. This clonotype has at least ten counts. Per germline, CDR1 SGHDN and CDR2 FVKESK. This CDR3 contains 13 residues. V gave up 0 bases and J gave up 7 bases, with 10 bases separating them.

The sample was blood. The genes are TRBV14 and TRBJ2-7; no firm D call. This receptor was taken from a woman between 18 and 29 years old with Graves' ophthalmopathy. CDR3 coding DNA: TGTGCCAGCAGCCAAGAGCCACTGGGGGAGCAGTACTTC. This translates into CASSQEPLGEQYF. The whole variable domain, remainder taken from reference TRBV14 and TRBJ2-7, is EAGVTQFPSHSVIEKGQTVTLRCDPISGHDNLYWYRRVMGKEIKFLLHFVKESKQDESGMPNNRFLAERTGGTYSTLKVQPAELEDSGVYFCASSQEPLGEQYFGPGTRLTVT.